This T cell receptor (beta chain) was identified during a study of cytomegalovirus exposure and HLA in healthy donors. V lost 1 base and J lost 6, with 22 bases in between. CDR1 SGHAT and CDR2 FQNNGV come from the germline V gene. CDR3 size: 18 residues. It was with 60 Vbeta and 13 Jbeta primers that the PCR ran. Produced via immunoSEQ multiplex PCR; TCRdb's table is partial and in-frame only. The sample carries approximately 170,000 clones, 60% to 80% recorded once. This clonotype was obtained from a female donor in good health and CMV-seronegative. The sample was PBMCs. The V and J genes are TRBV11-2 and TRBJ1-5; D call uncertain. Here the CDR3 DNA reads TGTGCCAGCAGCTTAGCCCTCTTGGGTGGAGGGCCGAGTCAGCCCCAGCATTTT. Residues: CASSLALLGGGPSQPQHF.